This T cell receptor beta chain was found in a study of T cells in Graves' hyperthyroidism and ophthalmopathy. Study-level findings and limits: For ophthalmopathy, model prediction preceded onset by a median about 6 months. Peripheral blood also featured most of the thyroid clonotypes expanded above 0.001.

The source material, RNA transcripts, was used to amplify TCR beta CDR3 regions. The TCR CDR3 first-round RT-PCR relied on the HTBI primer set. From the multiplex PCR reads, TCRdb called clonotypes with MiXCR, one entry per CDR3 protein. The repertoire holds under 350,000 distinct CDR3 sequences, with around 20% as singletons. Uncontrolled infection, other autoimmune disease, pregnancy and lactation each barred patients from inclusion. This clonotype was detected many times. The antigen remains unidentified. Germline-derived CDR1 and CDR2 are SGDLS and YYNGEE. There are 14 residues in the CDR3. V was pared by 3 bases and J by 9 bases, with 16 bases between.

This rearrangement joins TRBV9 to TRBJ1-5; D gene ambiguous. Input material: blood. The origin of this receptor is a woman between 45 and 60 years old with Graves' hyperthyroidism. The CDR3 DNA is TGTGCCAGCAGCGCTTCAAGCGGTCTCGGGCCCCAGCATTTT. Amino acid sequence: CASSASSGLGPQHF.